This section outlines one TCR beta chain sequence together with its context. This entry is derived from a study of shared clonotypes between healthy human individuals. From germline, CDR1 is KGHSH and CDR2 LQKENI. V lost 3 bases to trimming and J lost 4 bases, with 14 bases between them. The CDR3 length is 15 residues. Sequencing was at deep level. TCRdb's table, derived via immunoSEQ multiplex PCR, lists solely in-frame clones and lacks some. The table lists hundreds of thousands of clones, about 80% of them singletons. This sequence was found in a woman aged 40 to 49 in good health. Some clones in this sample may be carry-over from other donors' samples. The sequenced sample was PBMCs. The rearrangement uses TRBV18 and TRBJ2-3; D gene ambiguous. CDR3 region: CASSPGLERPDTQYF. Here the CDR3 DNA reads TGTGCCAGCTCACCGGGTTTAGAGCGCCCAGATACGCAGTATTTT.